Shown below are 23 T cell receptor beta chains from a single sample sequenced in a study of blood T cells in healthy people across ages. Next came a second PCR, run for about 6 to 11 cycles, which used a sample-barcoded 5' primer along with a J-beta primer mix. One entry per CDR3 protein results from TCRdb running MiXCR on the 5' RACE reads. The sample has 540,000 or so distinct CDR3 sequences, 25% to 30% seen once. The sequenced sample was blood. Every receptor here comes from a woman aged 70-85 years in good health.

This chain uses TRBV5-1 with TRBJ1-4, with 7 bases that match TRBD1. Per germline, CDR1 SGHRS and CDR2 YFSETQ. CDR3 length: 17 amino acids. The V and J ends lost 4 bases and 12 bases, in that order; junction bases with no gene match: 21. CDR3 nucleotide sequence: TGCGCCAGCAGCCCAGGCCCCGGCAGGGGGTATTTTCGCGAACTGTTTTTT. It codes for CASSPGPGRGYFRELFF.

This chain uses TRBV5-1 with TRBJ1-4; D is perhaps TRBD1 (5 bases). CDR1 and CDR2 (germline): SGHRS, YFSETQ. V gave up 3 bases and J gave up 6 bases, with 15 bases separating them. This CDR3 is 15 amino acids long. The CDR3 protein is CASSSWGSTDEKLFF. The CDR3 region has the DNA TGCGCCAGCAGCTCCTGGGGCAGCACAGATGAAAAACTGTTTTTT.

This clonotype was picked up a small number of times. The V call is TRBV7-9, the J call TRBJ1-2; 8 positions match TRBD1. Germline trimming cut 4 bases from V and 7 bases from J; bases unmatched to any gene: 2. Germline CDR1 reads SEHNR; CDR2 reads FQNEAQ (reference sequence). This CDR3 has 12 amino acids. In DNA form, the CDR3 reads TGTGCCAGCAGCTGGACAGGGAGTGGCTACACCTTC. Its translation: CASSWTGSGYTF.

The rearrangement uses TRBV29-1 and TRBJ2-4, with 7 bases lining up with TRBD1. The CDR3 spans 13 residues. The junction had 3 bases not matched to a gene; V was cut back by 4 bases and J by 3 bases. The germline gives CDR1 SQVTM, CDR2 ANQGSEA. The CDR3 DNA reads TGCAGCGTTGTTTGGGACAGCAAAAACATTCAGTACTTC. Its protein product is CSVVWDSKNIQYF.

The J gene is TRBJ2-1, the V gene TRBV11-2; tentatively, D is TRBD1 (5 bases). Per the germline V gene, CDR1 is SGHAT and CDR2 is FQNNGV. This CDR3 contains 14 residues. V lost 4 bases and J 3 bases, leaving 10 bases between the germline ends. CDR3 DNA: TGTGCCAGCAGCTACTCAGGGTTCTACAATGAGCAGTTCTTC. Protein sequence: CASSYSGFYNEQFF.

The CDR3 sequence: CASSFKQGYEQYV. CDR3 nucleotides: TGTGCCAGCAGTTTCAAACAGGGTTACGAGCAGTACGTC. The chain couples TRBV6-2 or TRBV6-3 to TRBJ2-5; the D gene is possibly TRBD1 (6 bases). The end of the DNA is better explained by TRBJ2-7, so the J call may be wrong. The length of the CDR3 is 13 residues. Germline V gives CDR1 MNHEY, CDR2 SVGEGT.

This clonotype showed up just a few times. Sequence at one end of the junction differs from germline and may be a read error. V usage is TRBV7-2 and J usage is TRBJ1-3; no clear D. CDR3 size: 13 residues. Germline CDR1 is SGHTA and CDR2 is FQGNSA. This chain's CDR3 is CASSPSPGNTICF. The CDR3 DNA sequence: TGTGCCAGCAGCCCTTCCCCGGGAAACACCATATGTTTT.

This clonotype was found many times. This chain uses TRBV12-3 or TRBV12-4 with TRBJ1-4; D call uncertain. The CDR3 consists of 11 residues. The CDR3 region has the DNA TGTGCGTCAGCGGGTTGGGAAAAACTGTTTTTT. It specifies CASAGWEKLFF.

This chain links TRBV6-2 or TRBV6-3 with TRBJ2-3, with 8 bases aligning to TRBD1. The CDR3 totals 15 residues. Germline V lookup: CDR1 MNHEY, CDR2 SVGEGT. The J segment lost 5 bases and the V segment lost 4 bases, leaving 8 bases of the junction unmatched. The CDR3 nucleotides read TGTGCCAGCAGTTCCAGCGGACAGGGACGAGATACGCAGTATTTT. Translation gives CASSSSGQGRDTQYF.

This rearrangement joins TRBV20-1 to TRBJ2-3; 9 bases are shared with TRBD1. The J segment lost 9 bases and the V segment lost 6 bases, leaving 13 bases of the junction unmatched. From germline, CDR1 is DFQATT and CDR2 SNEGSKA (reference sequence). The CDR3 loop spans 14 amino acids. CDR3 coding DNA: TGCAGTGCCCTGGAAGGGACAGGGAGTCCAACGCAGTATTTT. Protein: CSALEGTGSPTQYF.

This sequence joins TRBV5-6 and TRBJ1-4; D is perhaps TRBD1 (5 bases). Trimming cost V 1 base and J 8 bases, with 9 bases left between them. CDR1 is SGHDT and CDR2 is YYEEEE in the germline V gene. This CDR3 region has 13 residues. CDR3 in DNA: TGTGCCAGCAGCTTGAGGGGAAGGGAAAAACTGTTTTTT. Encoded protein: CASSLRGREKLFF.

The chain is built from TRBV29-1 and TRBJ2-5; D is ambiguous. The J call may be in error: the DNA end matches TRBJ2-1 better. This CDR3 comprises 13 residues. The V gene's germline CDR1 is SQVTM and CDR2 ANQGSEA. The CDR3 DNA is TGCAGCGTTGAAGATAGGCTCTTCAATGAGCAGTTCTTC. Translating it yields CSVEDRLFNEQFF.

The chain employs TRBV6-5 and TRBJ1-1; D may be TRBD1 (6 bases). Germline CDR1 reads MNHEY; CDR2 reads SVGAGI. This CDR3 comprises 17 residues. V shed 6 bases and J shed 2 bases, with 22 bases lying between them. CDR3 DNA sequence: TGTGCCAGCAGCGAAACAGGGAGGGGAATGGGCAACACTGAAGCTTTCTTT. The encoded protein is CASSETGRGMGNTEAFF.

This clonotype was observed at least ten times. CDR3 amino acids: CASSQTPDTFSTDTQYF. For the CDR3, the DNA is TGTGCCAGCAGCCAGACACCCGACACATTTAGCACAGATACGCAGTATTTT. The rearrangement uses TRBV11-2 and TRBJ2-3; D ambiguous. The germline CDR1 and CDR2 sequences are SGHAT and FQNNGV. Deletions cut 5 bases from V and 0 bases from J, with 18 bases between. The CDR3 loop spans 17 amino acids.

This clonotype showed up just a few times. The J gene is TRBJ2-5, the V gene TRBV6-5; D remains unclear. This CDR3 contains 13 residues. CDR1 and CDR2 (germline): MNHEY, SVGAGI. Trimming pared 5 bases from V and 5 bases from J, leaving 12 bases between. This CDR3 is CASSQGRYETQYF. CDR3 coding DNA: TGTGCCAGCAGTCAAGGACGGTACGAGACCCAGTACTTC.

In this sample, this clonotype turned up a few times. The chain combines TRBV20-1 with TRBJ1-2; D possibly corresponds to TRBD1 (5 bases). The CDR3 consists of 14 residues. The V end was cut by 1 base, the J end by 1 base, with 10 bases between. Germline V lookup: CDR1 DFQATT, CDR2 SNEGSKA (reference sequence). CDR3 sequence: CSARGRRDNYGYTF. CDR3 nucleotide sequence: TGCAGTGCTAGAGGCCGCAGGGATAACTATGGCTACACCTTC.

This clonotype was observed a handful of times. The chain recombines TRBV3-1 with TRBJ2-3, with 15 bases lining up with TRBD2. The CDR3 is 16 amino acids. The V gene's germline CDR1 is LGHDT and CDR2 YNNKEL (reference sequence). The J segment lost 4 bases and the V segment lost 3 bases, leaving 2 bases of the junction unmatched. CDR3 sequence reads: CASSQGLAGGPDTQYF. The CDR3, as DNA: TGTGCCAGCAGCCAGGGACTAGCGGGGGGTCCAGATACGCAGTATTTT.

This clonotype has just a few counts. The V and J genes are TRBV4-2 and TRBJ2-5; the D gene is possibly TRBD2 (5 bases). V was cut by 5 bases and J by 0 bases, with 13 bases left in between. This CDR3 is 15 amino acids long. Looked up from germline, CDR1 is LGHNA and CDR2 is YNFKEQ. This CDR3 is CASSYQTLDQETQYF. For the CDR3, the DNA is TGTGCCAGCAGCTATCAAACACTAGACCAAGAGACCCAGTACTTC.

The J gene is TRBJ1-3, the V gene TRBV21-1; TRBD1, the D gene given by the table, was not confirmed from the DNA. TRBV21-1 is given as a pseudogene. The CDR3 has 17 residues. In nucleotides, the CDR3 is TGTGCCAGCAGCAAAGGGTCCGACAGGGGTACGGGAAACACCATATATTTT. This gives the protein CASSKGSDRGTGNTIYF.

This clonotype was seen a handful of times. The chain carries TRBV2 and TRBJ2-5; D is undetermined. Trimming took off 8 bases at V and 0 bases at J, with 7 bases between the two ends. The length of the CDR3 is 12 residues. The germline CDR1 and CDR2 sequences are SNHLY and FYNNEI. The CDR3 bases are TGTGCCAGCGTCCGGGACCAAGAGACCCAGTACTTC. Translated: CASVRDQETQYF.

This clonotype turned up a few times. This rearrangement joins TRBV7-2 to TRBJ2-5; 12 bases map to TRBD2. The CDR3 has 16 residues. J gave up 14 bases and V 2 bases, and 15 bases lay outside the gene matches. Germline V gene data show CDR1 as SGHTA and CDR2 as FQGNSA. In DNA, the CDR3 is TGTGCCAGCAGCTTATATTCAACCTCTAGCGGGGGGGCTCCTTACTTC. It encodes CASSLYSTSSGGAPYF.

The rearrangement links TRBV5-1 to TRBJ2-7; 7 positions agree with TRBD2. V trimming: 5 bases; J trimming: 0 bases; junction bases outside the gene matches: 8. From germline, CDR1 is SGHRS and CDR2 YFSETQ. This CDR3 region has 15 residues. CDR3 in amino acids: CASRTGAGLSYEQYF. DNA for the CDR3: TGCGCCAGCAGGACGGGAGCGGGGCTCTCCTACGAGCAGTACTTC.

V usage is TRBV5-5 and J usage is TRBJ2-4; D is ambiguous. Germline V gene sequence: CDR1 SGHKS, CDR2 YYEKEE (reference sequence). V dropped 2 bases and J dropped 0 bases, with 9 bases sitting between them. The CDR3 loop spans 15 amino acids. The CDR3 spells CASSFPPSAKNIQYF. The CDR3 DNA is TGTGCCAGCAGCTTCCCCCCCTCAGCCAAAAACATTCAGTACTTC.